This T cell receptor beta chain was recorded in a study of blood T cell repertoires in COVID-19. TCRdb's table, derived via immunoSEQ multiplex PCR, lists solely in-frame clones and lacks some. The sample has roughly 250,000 clones, roughly 81% seen once; the top ten hold under 5%. CDR1 is MNHEY and CDR2 is SMNVEV in the germline V gene (reference sequence). V lost 5 bases to trimming and J lost 4 bases, with 11 bases between them. The CDR3 consists of 13 residues. This sequence joins TRBV27 and TRBJ2-5; the D gene is possibly TRBD2 (6 bases). Material: peripheral blood. The source is a man in his forties or fifties with acute or convalescent COVID-19. The DNA of the CDR3 is TGTGCCAGCAGTCTGGAGGGGCCAGAGACCCAGTACTTC. Protein product: CASSLEGPETQYF.